The entry below describes one TCR beta chain. Antigen specificity is unknown. The sample comes from a study of beta chain features in type 1 diabetes. Expressed TCRB transcripts were sequenced, since all the RNA that had been isolated was reverse transcribed. Profiled with immunoSEQ multiplex PCR; TCRdb holds only in-frame clones, not every one. The table shows about 700,000 clones, with around an eighth occurring only once. Study-wide results and limits: Type 1 diabetes patients showed a moderate but significant shortening of TCRB CDR3s in all four CD4+ subsets.

The CDR3 is 14 residues long. Trimming removed 3 bases from V and 3 bases from J, with 11 bases in between. Germline V CDR1 and CDR2: ENHRY, SYGVKD. The source material was naive CD4+ T cells from blood. V gene TRBV10-3 combines with J gene TRBJ1-1; tentative D call: TRBD1 (5 bases). This TCR came from a man aged 18 to 29 with type 1 diabetes. CDR3 in DNA: TGTGCCATCAGTGAACCCGACAGAGACACTGAAGCTTTCTTT. It translates to CAISEPDRDTEAFF.